This T cell receptor (beta chain) came from a study (dated by TCRdb to about 2022). Overall results and qualifications from the work: Further investigation, including longitudinal sampling and assessment of a control group, is stated by the authors to be required.

PBMCs were isolated from peripheral blood, and genomic DNA from unsorted PBMCs was used for TCR beta sequencing. A word on this clone: The antigen it recognizes is unknown. No clone much larger than this one lies a single base away; base qualities are absent.

V and J are trimmed by 3 bases and 1 base, and the gene matches miss 3 bases of the junction. From cysteine to phenylalanine, the CDR3 is 15 amino acids long. Only the CDR3 part of the read is kept: 45 bases, read in frame from the first base. The germline V gene sets CDR1 to LGHNA and CDR2 to YSLEER. Survey-level sequencing on the immunoSEQ platform was used to profile the TCR beta chain repertoires. In the authors' own workflow: Repertoire diversity was measured with the inverse Simpson index, and CDR3 amino acid length spectratypes and V-J pairing frequencies were compared. To annotate clonotypes specific to SARS-CoV-2, CMV, influenza A and EBV, TCR beta CDR3 sequences were compared against VDJdb. Imported from immuneACCESS, the table was reduced by TCRdb to in-frame sequences with V and J called. These copies leave out some clones; in studies compared against another copy, an unresolved V gene accounts for under half, and the cause of the remainder is not known. V and J calls and clone size are as listed in that table; D and trimming were resolved from the DNA. This sample has 55,000 to 70,000 clones in its table, and 93% of those were observed once. Of the sample, 3.5% to 5.5% is held by the ten largest clones.

Sequenced: PBMCs. Here the chain combines TRBV4-3 and TRBJ2-1; 7 middle bases align to TRBD2. This sequence was found in a middle-aged man with rheumatoid arthritis. The CDR3 corresponds to CASSQTSWSYNEQFF. The nucleotide sequence reads as follows: TGCGCCAGCAGCCAGACTAGCTGGTCCTACAATGAGCAGTTCTTC.